These 20 T cell receptor beta chains originate from one sample sequenced in a study of blood T cell repertoires in COVID-19. Sequenced by immunoSEQ multiplex PCR; TCRdb stores in-frame clones only, minus some. Among some 100,000 clones listed, less than 85% were seen once. Sequenced material: peripheral blood. All receptors derive from a human donor in a cohort sampled during active or convalescent COVID-19.

CDR3 amino acids: CASSQDQGQWQGYTF. CDR3 in DNA: TGTGCCAGCAGCCAAGATCAGGGTCAGTGGCAGGGCTACACCTTC. This rearrangement joins TRBV3-1 (or the pseudogene TRBV3-2) to TRBJ1-2; TRBD1 is a possible D gene (5 bases). The V end was cut by 0 bases, the J end by 8 bases, with 16 bases between. The CDR3 consists of 15 residues. CDR1 is LGHDT and CDR2 is YNNKEL in the germline V gene (reference sequence).

V gene TRBV7-2 combines with J gene TRBJ2-3, with D perhaps matching TRBD2 (5 bases). This CDR3 comprises 18 residues. Germline CDR1 is SGHTA and CDR2 is FQGNSA. Between the trimmed V and J ends, which lost 5 bases and 0 bases, there was a span of 21 bases. CDR3 loop: CASSTRVPTSGSTDTQYF. CDR3 bases: TGTGCCAGCAGCACGAGGGTCCCCACAAGCGGTAGCACAGATACGCAGTATTTT.

As to this clone: Other DNA sequences from this sample encode an identical CDR3 as well. This CDR3 reads CASSPTRGDEQFF. Written as DNA, the CDR3 is TGTGCCAGCAGCCCTACCAGGGGCGATGAGCAGTTCTTC. This rearrangement joins TRBV11-3 to TRBJ2-1, with D possibly being TRBD1 (6 bases). V was trimmed by 5 bases and J by 8 bases, leaving 13 bases between them. The CDR3 spans 13 residues. Germline CDR1 and CDR2: SGHNT and YENEEA.

The table lists this clone with many counts. V is TRBV27 and J is TRBJ2-7; 12 bases fit TRBD2. Trimming took 1 base from V and 6 from J; bases not matched to a gene: 10. The germline V gene encodes CDR1 MNHEY and CDR2 SMNVEV (reference sequence). The CDR3 is made up of 17 amino acids. The CDR3 sequence: CASSLYPPTSGSREQYF. The DNA of the CDR3 is TGTGCCAGCAGTTTATACCCGCCGACTAGCGGGAGTCGCGAGCAGTACTTC.

This clone was observed a single time. The chain links TRBV3-1 (or the pseudogene TRBV3-2) to TRBJ2-1, with TRBD2 as a possible D gene (6 bases). The CDR3 runs 15 residues. The germline V and J ends were trimmed by 4 bases and 4 bases, with 14 bases remaining between them. Germline loops: CDR1 LGHDT, CDR2 YNNKEL (reference sequence). Written as DNA, the CDR3 is TGTGCCAGCAGCCCGGGACTTCCCAGGTACAATGAGCAGTTCTTC. Translating gives CASSPGLPRYNEQFF.

In this sample, this clone turned up a few times. The gene calls are TRBV19 and TRBJ2-3, with a possible D match to TRBD1 (5 bases). CDR1 LNHDA and CDR2 SQIVND come from the germline V gene (reference sequence). V was cut by 8 bases and J by 1 base, with 10 bases left in between. The CDR3 sequence is 13 residues long. The CDR3 sequence is CASGATGTDTQYF. The DNA of the CDR3 is TGTGCCAGTGGAGCGACAGGCACAGATACGCAGTATTTT.

The chain is built from TRBV5-1 and TRBJ1-3; TRBD1 aligns across 7 bases. The CDR3 has 17 amino acids. CDR1 is SGHRS and CDR2 is YFSETQ in the germline V gene. J lost 0 bases, V lost 4 bases, and 10 bases had no gene match. CDR3 DNA sequence: TGCGCCAGCAGCCTGGGGGACAGACACAACTCTGGAAACACCATATATTTT. This codes for CASSLGDRHNSGNTIYF. The full variable domain, in which reference TRBV5-1 and TRBJ1-3 provide the parts outside the CDR3, is KAGVTQTPRYLIKTRGQQVTLSCSPISGHRSVSWYQQTPGQGLQFLFEYFSETQRNKGNFPGRFSGRQFSNSRSEMNVSTLELGDSALYLCASSLGDRHNSGNTIYFGEGSWLTVV.

CDR3 bases: TGTGCCAGTAGTCAAAGGACAGGGGGCAGTTGGGAGACCCAGTACTTC. Its protein is CASSQRTGGSWETQYF. This chain links TRBV19 with TRBJ2-5; 11 nucleotides align to TRBD1. The CDR3 sequence is 16 residues long. Unmatched junction bases numbered 10, after V lost 5 bases and J lost 5 bases. Germline CDR1 is LNHDA and CDR2 is SQIVND (reference sequence).

This clone was found once. The chain uses TRBV7-2 and TRBJ2-5; 7 bases agree with TRBD2. From germline, CDR1 is SGHTA and CDR2 FQGNSA. Trimming took 0 bases from V and 2 from J; bases not matched to a gene: 3. The CDR3 contains 15 residues. This CDR3 reads CASSLAGREQETQYF. In DNA, the CDR3 is TGTGCCAGCAGCTTAGCCGGGCGGGAGCAAGAGACCCAGTACTTC.

There are a few counts of this clone. The chain recombines TRBV5-1 with TRBJ1-1; D unresolved. Germline CDR1 is SGHRS and CDR2 is YFSETQ. V dropped 3 bases and J dropped 2 bases, with 5 bases sitting between them. The CDR3 totals 12 residues. The CDR3 coding sequence is TGCGCCAGCAGCTCGTCCAACACTGAAGCTTTCTTT. The encoded protein is CASSSSNTEAFF.

This sequence joins TRBV19 and TRBJ2-1; TRBD2 matches 12 bases. With 5 bases clipped from V and 8 bases from J, the junction kept 13 bases outside the gene matches. The CDR3 extends over 17 amino acids. The germline V gene has CDR1 LNHDA and CDR2 SQIVND (reference sequence). The CDR3 reads CASSPTGLAGIVDEQFF. DNA for the CDR3: TGTGCCAGTAGTCCAACCGGACTAGCGGGAATTGTGGATGAGCAGTTCTTC.

The V and J genes are TRBV4-1 and TRBJ2-3; the match to TRBD2 covers 14 bases. Germline V gene sequence: CDR1 MGHRA, CDR2 YSYEKL. The junction had 8 bases not matched to a gene; V was cut back by 0 bases and J by 0 bases. The CDR3 extends over 20 amino acids. As DNA, the CDR3 is TGCGCCAGCAGCCAAGATAGACTAGCGGGGGGGCCTTATAGCACAGATACGCAGTATTTT. As protein: CASSQDRLAGGPYSTDTQYF.

The chain links TRBV18 to TRBJ2-1; 10 nucleotides align to TRBD2. V was clipped by 3 bases and J by 8 bases; unmatched bases: 10. The CDR3 has 16 residues. CDR1 and CDR2 (germline): KGHSH, LQKENI. CDR3: CASSPHALAGVYEQFF. Written as DNA, the CDR3 is TGTGCCAGCTCACCCCACGCGCTAGCGGGAGTTTATGAGCAGTTCTTC.

As to this clone: The junction and the germline gene differ at one end; a read error may be behind it. This chain uses TRBV5-1 with TRBJ2-1, with D unclear. The CDR3 covers 13 residues. Germline V lookup: CDR1 SGHRS, CDR2 YFSETQ. CDR3 sequence reads: CASSLNSYSEQFF. CDR3 DNA sequence: TGCGCCAGCAGCTTGAACAGCTACAGTGAGCAGTTCTTC.

V gene TRBV28 combines with J gene TRBJ2-7; 9 nucleotides agree with TRBD1. The CDR3 consists of 15 residues. V gave up 5 bases and J gave up 3 bases; unmatched junction bases: 8. Germline V CDR1 and CDR2: MDHEN, SYDVKM. CDR3 in DNA: TGTGCCAGCAGTCGCAGGGACAGGGATTTCTACGAGCAGTACTTC. Its translation: CASSRRDRDFYEQYF.

This clone has just one count. The chain joins TRBV13 to TRBJ2-3; no reliable D call. V gave up 5 bases and J gave up 2 bases, with 11 bases separating them. This CDR3 spans 14 amino acids. CDR1 PRHDT and CDR2 FYEKMQ come from the germline V gene (reference sequence). CDR3 in amino acids: CASSLVTHTDTQYF. The CDR3 nucleotides read TGTGCCAGCAGCCTCGTGACACACACAGATACGCAGTATTTT.

This clone was picked up a small number of times. This chain links TRBV9 with TRBJ2-2; D might be TRBD2 (6 bases). The germline CDR1 and CDR2 sequences are SGDLS and YYNGEE. The CDR3 is 15 amino acids. Trimming removed 0 bases from V and 4 bases from J, with 10 bases in between. Here the CDR3 reads CASSVVAGITGELFF. The CDR3, as DNA: TGTGCCAGCAGCGTAGTCGCGGGGATCACCGGGGAGCTGTTTTTT.

This chain connects TRBV15 to TRBJ2-1; D is perhaps TRBD1 (6 bases). Trimming pared 1 base from V and 7 bases from J, leaving 17 bases between. Germline CDR1 reads LNHNV; CDR2 reads YYDKDF (reference sequence). This CDR3 spans 16 amino acids. The CDR3 coding sequence is TGTGCCACCAGCAGAGTTGCAGGGAAGGGGGAGAATGAGCAGTTCTTC. Translation gives CATSRVAGKGENEQFF.

This chain connects TRBV6-2 or TRBV6-3 to TRBJ2-4; D not resolved. Trimming stripped 2 bases from V and 6 bases from J, with 14 bases between. The germline CDR1 and CDR2 sequences are MNHEY and SVGEGT. This CDR3 is 15 amino acids long. This chain's CDR3 is CASSYVRSGGNIQYF. In nucleotides, the CDR3 is TGTGCCAGCAGTTACGTACGGAGTGGCGGAAACATTCAGTACTTC.

The chain uses TRBV5-1 and TRBJ1-1; D is uncertain. CDR1 SGHRS and CDR2 YFSETQ come from the germline V gene. This CDR3 is built from 11 residues. The V and J ends lost 7 bases and 5 bases respectively, with 9 bases between them. The CDR3 DNA follows: TGCGCCAGCGGCGCGGGGACTGAAGCTTTCTTT. This sequence encodes CASGAGTEAFF.